These 16 T cell receptor beta chains share one sample of origin, sequenced in a study of shared clonotypes between healthy human individuals. Profiled with immunoSEQ multiplex PCR; TCRdb holds only in-frame clones, not every one. The profile shows some 480,000 clones, about 80% of them singletons. What was sequenced was PBMCs. All receptors derive from a woman in her thirties or forties in good health. Some clones in this sample may be carry-over from other donors' samples.

V and J are TRBV19 and TRBJ2-6, with D maybe TRBD1 (6 bases). Trimming left V 0 bases short and J 2 bases short, with 11 bases between. The CDR3 consists of 17 residues. Germline CDR1 is LNHDA and CDR2 is SQIVND (reference sequence). The CDR3 DNA sequence: TGTGCCAGTAGTATAGACCTGGGGGCGGCTGGGGCCAACGTCCTGACTTTC. This gives the protein CASSIDLGAAGANVLTF.

As DNA, the CDR3 is TGCGCCAGCAGCCAAGAGGGGGGTATCGTGACCGGGGAGCTGTTTTTT. Protein: CASSQEGGIVTGELFF. The gene calls are TRBV4-1 and TRBJ2-2; TRBD2 is a possible D gene (6 bases). This CDR3 comprises 16 residues. The germline V gene has CDR1 MGHRA and CDR2 YSYEKL. Trimming stripped 0 bases from V and 5 bases from J, with 13 bases between.

V usage is TRBV6-5 and J usage is TRBJ1-1; D is perhaps TRBD1 (6 bases). Trimming removed 6 bases at V and 4 bases at J, with 15 bases between. The CDR3 consists of 14 residues. Germline V gene data show CDR1 as MNHEY and CDR2 as SVGAGI. The CDR3 protein is CASSPTGKGTEAFF. The CDR3 DNA reads as TGTGCCAGCAGCCCAACAGGGAAGGGCACTGAAGCTTTCTTT.

This clone was seen once. The CDR3 loop is CASTLAATYEQYF. The CDR3 DNA reads TGTGCCAGCACACTAGCGGCTACCTACGAGCAGTACTTC. The genes are TRBV7-8 and TRBJ2-7, with 8 bases fitting TRBD2. Germline lookup yields CDR1 SGHVS and CDR2 FQNEAQ. This CDR3 contains 13 residues. The V segment lost 7 bases and the J segment 2 bases; nucleotides outside the gene matches: 4.

The rearrangement links TRBV9 to TRBJ2-7, with 7 bases identical to TRBD2. Germline V gene sequence: CDR1 SGDLS, CDR2 YYNGEE. V trimming: 0 bases; J trimming: 1 base; junction bases outside the gene matches: 4. The CDR3 is 15 amino acids. The CDR3 reads CASSVGSSGSYEQYF. The CDR3 DNA sequence: TGTGCCAGCAGCGTAGGCTCTAGCGGATCCTACGAGCAGTACTTC.

J is TRBJ1-4 and V is TRBV14; D unclear. The CDR3 extends over 12 amino acids. Germline V gene sequence: CDR1 SGHDN, CDR2 FVKESK. The V gene lost 1 base and the J gene lost 7 bases, with 4 bases spanning the gap. CDR3 amino acids: CASSQAGEKLFF. The CDR3 DNA is TGTGCCAGCAGCCAAGCCGGTGAAAAACTGTTTTTT.

V and J are TRBV7-3 and TRBJ2-3, with 7 bases identical to TRBD1. This CDR3 has 14 amino acids. V shed 9 bases and J 0 bases; nucleotides not matched to a gene: 6. Germline CDR1 and CDR2: SGHTA and FQGTGA. CDR3 sequence: CASATGPSTDTQYF. The CDR3 DNA sequence: TGTGCCAGTGCGACAGGGCCGAGCACAGATACGCAGTATTTT.

This clone appeared many times. This chain joins TRBV6-4 and TRBJ2-2; no firm D call. The V gene lost 4 bases and the J gene lost 4 bases, with 7 bases spanning the gap. The length of the CDR3 is 13 residues. Germline loops: CDR1 MRHNA, CDR2 SNTAGT. The CDR3, as DNA: TGTGCCAGCAGTGCCGGTCCCACCGGGGAGCTGTTTTTT. Its translation: CASSAGPTGELFF.

This chain links TRBV4-1 with TRBJ2-1, with a weak D call TRBD2 (5 bases). Trimming shortened V by 4 bases and J by 2 bases, and 18 bases separated the two germline ends. Germline V gene sequence: CDR1 MGHRA, CDR2 YSYEKL. The CDR3 consists of 17 residues. DNA of the CDR3: TGCGCCAGCAGCCCCTCCGGGTTTAGCGCAACCTACAATGAGCAGTTCTTC. It specifies CASSPSGFSATYNEQFF.

The chain combines TRBV6-5 with TRBJ2-1, with TRBD1 matching 7 bases. The germline CDR1 and CDR2 sequences are MNHEY and SVGAGI. J gave up 3 bases and V 2 bases, and 7 bases lay outside the gene matches. CDR3 length equals 16 residues. Here the CDR3 reads CASSYEGGWGYNEQFF. The CDR3 DNA is TGTGCCAGCAGTTACGAAGGGGGCTGGGGCTACAATGAGCAGTTCTTC.

The chain is built from TRBV18 and TRBJ2-7; D unresolved. Between the trimmed V and J ends, which lost 1 base and 2 bases, there was a span of 3 bases. Germline loops: CDR1 KGHSH, CDR2 LQKENI. The CDR3 length is 12 residues. As DNA, the CDR3 is TGTGCCAGCTCACCACGGCCCTACGAGCAGTACTTC. Amino acid sequence: CASSPRPYEQYF. The variable domain in full, with the rest retrieved from reference TRBV18 and TRBJ2-7, is NAGVMQNPRHLVRRRGQEARLRCSPMKGHSHVYWYRQLPEEGLKFMVYLQKENIIDESGMPKERFSAEFPKEGPSILRIQQVVRGDSAAYFCASSPRPYEQYFGPGTRLTVT.

The sample holds a few counts of this clone. This chain's CDR3 is CASSHPGQGVHEQFF. CDR3 nucleotides: TGTGCCAGCAGCCATCCGGGACAGGGGGTTCATGAGCAGTTCTTC. The chain uses TRBV6-6 and TRBJ2-1; 11 bases match TRBD1. The J segment lost 8 bases and the V segment lost 6 bases, leaving 9 bases of the junction unmatched. CDR1 and CDR2 (germline): MNHNY, SVGAGI (reference sequence). The CDR3 runs 15 residues.

The V call is TRBV27, the J call TRBJ2-5; TRBD2 matches 7 bases. Germline loops: CDR1 MNHEY, CDR2 SMNVEV (reference sequence). The J segment lost 4 bases and the V segment lost 5 bases, leaving 10 bases of the junction unmatched. The length of the CDR3 is 15 residues. CDR3 protein: CASSPPGEGGETQYF. CDR3 coding DNA: TGTGCCAGCAGTCCCCCGGGGGAGGGAGGAGAGACCCAGTACTTC.

This clone was counted once. The J gene is TRBJ2-6, the V gene TRBV4-1, with 11 bases matching TRBD1. This CDR3 comprises 19 residues. V was clipped by 3 bases and J by 0 bases; unmatched bases: 7. The germline V gene encodes CDR1 MGHRA and CDR2 YSYEKL. The CDR3 sequence: CASSQRPGQGVSGANVLTF. The CDR3 DNA is TGCGCCAGCAGCCAGAGGCCGGGACAGGGGGTCTCTGGGGCCAACGTCCTGACTTTC.

The rearrangement joins TRBV28 to TRBJ2-1; unclear D gene. Germline V CDR1 and CDR2: MDHEN, SYDVKM. This CDR3 spans 11 amino acids. Trimming took 3 bases from V and 7 from J, leaving 4 bases between them. In DNA form, the CDR3 reads TGTGCCAGCAGTTTCATGAATGAGCAGTTCTTC. Translation gives CASSFMNEQFF.

This sequence joins TRBV7-9 and TRBJ2-1, with D unresolved. Germline V CDR1 and CDR2: SEHNR, FQNEAQ (reference sequence). CDR3 length equals 14 residues. V was cut by 1 base and J by 7 bases, with 11 bases left in between. CDR3 sequence reads: CASSLVTPANEQFF. The CDR3 DNA reads as TGTGCCAGCAGCTTAGTGACCCCGGCAAATGAGCAGTTCTTC. Looking up the rest from reference TRBV7-9 and TRBJ2-1 gives the full variable domain: DTGVSQNPRHKITKRGQNVTFRCDPISEHNRLYWYRQTLGQGPEFLTYFQNEAQLEKSRLLSDRFSAERPKGSFSTLEIQRTEQGDSAMYLCASSLVTPANEQFFGPGTRLTVL.